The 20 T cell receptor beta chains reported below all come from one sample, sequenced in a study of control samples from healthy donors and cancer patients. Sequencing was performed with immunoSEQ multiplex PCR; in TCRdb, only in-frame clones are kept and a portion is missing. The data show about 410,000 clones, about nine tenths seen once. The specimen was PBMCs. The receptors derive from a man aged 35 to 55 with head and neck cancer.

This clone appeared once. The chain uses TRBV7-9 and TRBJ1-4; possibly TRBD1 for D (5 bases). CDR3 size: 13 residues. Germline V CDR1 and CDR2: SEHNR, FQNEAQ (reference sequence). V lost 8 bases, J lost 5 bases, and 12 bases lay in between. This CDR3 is CASSRGFNEKLFF. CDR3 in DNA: TGTGCCAGCTCGAGGGGTTTCAATGAAAAACTGTTTTTT. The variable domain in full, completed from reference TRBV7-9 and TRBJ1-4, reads DTGVSQNPRHKITKRGQNVTFRCDPISEHNRLYWYRQTLGQGPEFLTYFQNEAQLEKSRLLSDRFSAERPKGSFSTLEIQRTEQGDSAMYLCASSRGFNEKLFFGSGTQLSVL.

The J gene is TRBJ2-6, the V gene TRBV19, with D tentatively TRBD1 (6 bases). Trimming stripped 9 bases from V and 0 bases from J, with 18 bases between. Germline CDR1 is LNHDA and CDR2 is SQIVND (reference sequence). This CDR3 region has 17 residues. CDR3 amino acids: CASSRGRARSGANVLTF. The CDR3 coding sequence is TGTGCCAGCTCCAGGGGCAGGGCACGCTCTGGGGCCAACGTCCTGACTTTC.

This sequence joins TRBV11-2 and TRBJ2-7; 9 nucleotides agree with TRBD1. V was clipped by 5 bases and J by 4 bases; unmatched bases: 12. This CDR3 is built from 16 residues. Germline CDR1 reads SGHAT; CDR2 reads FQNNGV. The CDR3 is CASSDQRQGETYEQYF. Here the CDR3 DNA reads TGTGCCAGCAGCGACCAAAGACAGGGGGAAACGTACGAGCAGTACTTC. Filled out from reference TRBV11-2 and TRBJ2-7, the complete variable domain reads EAGVAQSPRYKIIEKRQSVAFWCNPISGHATLYWYQQILGQGPKLLIQFQNNGVVDDSQLPKDRFSAERLKGVDSTLKIQPAKLEDSAVYLCASSDQRQGETYEQYFGPGTRLTVT.

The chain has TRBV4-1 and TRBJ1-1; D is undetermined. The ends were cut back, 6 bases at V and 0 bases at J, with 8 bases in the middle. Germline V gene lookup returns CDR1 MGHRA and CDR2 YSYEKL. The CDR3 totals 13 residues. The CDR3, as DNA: TGCGCCAGCAGTCCGACACTGAACACTGAAGCTTTCTTT. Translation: CASSPTLNTEAFF.

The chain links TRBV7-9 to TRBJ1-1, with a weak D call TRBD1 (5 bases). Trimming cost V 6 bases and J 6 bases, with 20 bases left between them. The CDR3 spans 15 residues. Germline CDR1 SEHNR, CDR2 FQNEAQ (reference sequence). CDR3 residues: CASSSLSGRAAEAFF. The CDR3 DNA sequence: TGTGCCAGCAGTTCTCTCTCGGGCAGGGCCGCTGAAGCTTTCTTT.

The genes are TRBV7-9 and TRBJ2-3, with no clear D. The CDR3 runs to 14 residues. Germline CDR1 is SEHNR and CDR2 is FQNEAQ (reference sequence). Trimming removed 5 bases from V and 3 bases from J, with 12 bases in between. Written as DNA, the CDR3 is TGTGCCAGCAGCCCCAGCACAGCTACAGATACGCAGTATTTT. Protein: CASSPSTATDTQYF. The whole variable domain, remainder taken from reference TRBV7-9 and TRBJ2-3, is DTGVSQNPRHKITKRGQNVTFRCDPISEHNRLYWYRQTLGQGPEFLTYFQNEAQLEKSRLLSDRFSAERPKGSFSTLEIQRTEQGDSAMYLCASSPSTATDTQYFGPGTRLTVL.

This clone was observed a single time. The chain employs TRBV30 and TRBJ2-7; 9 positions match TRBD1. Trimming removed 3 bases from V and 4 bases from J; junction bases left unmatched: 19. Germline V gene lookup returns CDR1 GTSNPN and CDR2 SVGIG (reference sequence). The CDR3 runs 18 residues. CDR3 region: CAWRLGQGPMARGYEQYF. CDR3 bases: TGTGCCTGGAGGTTGGGACAGGGACCGATGGCCCGGGGGTACGAGCAGTACTTC.

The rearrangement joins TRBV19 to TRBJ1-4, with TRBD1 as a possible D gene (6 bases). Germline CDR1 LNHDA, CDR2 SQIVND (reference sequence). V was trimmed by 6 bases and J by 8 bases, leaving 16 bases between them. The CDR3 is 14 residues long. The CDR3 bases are TGTGCCAGTAGACCGGGACAACAAAGAGAAAAACTGTTTTTT. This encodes CASRPGQQREKLFF. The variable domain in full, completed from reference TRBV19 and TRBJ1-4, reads DGGITQSPKYLFRKEGQNVTLSCEQNLNHDAMYWYRQDPGQGLRLIYYSQIVNDFQKGDIAEGYSVSREKKESFPLTVTSAQKNPTAFYLCASRPGQQREKLFFGSGTQLSVL.

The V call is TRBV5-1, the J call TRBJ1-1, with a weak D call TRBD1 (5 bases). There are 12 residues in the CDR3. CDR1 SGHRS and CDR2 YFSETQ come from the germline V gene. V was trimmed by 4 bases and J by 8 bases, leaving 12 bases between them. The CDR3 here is CASSPRGGEAFF. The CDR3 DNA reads TGCGCCAGCAGCCCGCGGGGCGGGGAAGCTTTCTTT.

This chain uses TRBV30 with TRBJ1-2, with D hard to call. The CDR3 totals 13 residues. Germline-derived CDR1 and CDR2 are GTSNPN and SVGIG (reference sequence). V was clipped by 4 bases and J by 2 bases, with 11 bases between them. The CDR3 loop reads CAWTRSGNYGYTF. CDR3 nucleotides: TGTGCCTGGACCCGATCCGGCAACTATGGCTACACCTTC.

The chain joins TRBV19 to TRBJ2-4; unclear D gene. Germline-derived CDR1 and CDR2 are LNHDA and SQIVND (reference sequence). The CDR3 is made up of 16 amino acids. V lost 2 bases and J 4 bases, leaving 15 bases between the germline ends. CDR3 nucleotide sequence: TGTGCCAGTAGTATACTGGGTGGCGGCCAGAAAAACATTCAGTACTTC. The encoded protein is CASSILGGGQKNIQYF.

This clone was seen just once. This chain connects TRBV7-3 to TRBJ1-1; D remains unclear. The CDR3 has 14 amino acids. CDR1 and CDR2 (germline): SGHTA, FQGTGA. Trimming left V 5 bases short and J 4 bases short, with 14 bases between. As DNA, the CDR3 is TGTGCCAGCAGCCCCTCCTCGGCGGTCACTGAAGCTTTCTTT. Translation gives CASSPSSAVTEAFF.

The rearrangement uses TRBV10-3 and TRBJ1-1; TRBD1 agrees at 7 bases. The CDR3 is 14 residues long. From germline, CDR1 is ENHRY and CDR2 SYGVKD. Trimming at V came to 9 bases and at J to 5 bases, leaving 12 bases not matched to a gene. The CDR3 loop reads CAIMVGGGSTEAFF. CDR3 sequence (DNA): TGTGCCATAATGGTAGGGGGCGGGTCGACTGAAGCTTTCTTT.

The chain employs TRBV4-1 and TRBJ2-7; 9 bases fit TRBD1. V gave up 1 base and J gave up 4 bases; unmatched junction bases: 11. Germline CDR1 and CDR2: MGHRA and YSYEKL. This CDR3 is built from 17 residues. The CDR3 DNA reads TGCGCCAGCAGCCAAGGCTATCAAAGACAGGGGGGTTACGAGCAGTACTTC. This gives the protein CASSQGYQRQGGYEQYF.

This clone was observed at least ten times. The CDR3 here is CSASNDRGEYEQYF. The CDR3 DNA reads as TGCAGTGCTAGTAACGACAGGGGGGAATACGAGCAGTACTTC. This rearrangement joins TRBV20-1 to TRBJ2-7; 9 bases fit TRBD1. The trim removed 3 bases at V and 4 bases at J, leaving 7 bases unmatched. The length of the CDR3 is 14 residues. Germline V gives CDR1 DFQATT, CDR2 SNEGSKA (reference sequence).

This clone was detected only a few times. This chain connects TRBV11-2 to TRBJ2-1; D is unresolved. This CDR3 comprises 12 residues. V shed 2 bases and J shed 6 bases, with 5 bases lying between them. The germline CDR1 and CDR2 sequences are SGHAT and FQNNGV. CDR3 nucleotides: TGTGCCAGCAGCTTATCGGGCAATGAGCAGTTCTTC. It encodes CASSLSGNEQFF. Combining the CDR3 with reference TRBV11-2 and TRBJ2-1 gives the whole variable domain EAGVAQSPRYKIIEKRQSVAFWCNPISGHATLYWYQQILGQGPKLLIQFQNNGVVDDSQLPKDRFSAERLKGVDSTLKIQPAKLEDSAVYLCASSLSGNEQFFGPGTRLTVL.

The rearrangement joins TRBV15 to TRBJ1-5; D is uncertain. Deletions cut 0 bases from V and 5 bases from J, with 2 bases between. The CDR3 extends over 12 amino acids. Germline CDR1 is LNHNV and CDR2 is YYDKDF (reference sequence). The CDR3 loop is CATSRDHQPQHF. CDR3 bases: TGTGCCACCAGCAGAGATCATCAGCCCCAGCATTTT. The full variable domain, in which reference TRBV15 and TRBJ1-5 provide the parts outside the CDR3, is DAMVIQNPRYQVTQFGKPVTLSCSQTLNHNVMYWYQQKSSQAPKLLFHYYDKDFNNEADTPDNFQSRRPNTSFCFLDIRSPGLGDTAMYLCATSRDHQPQHFGDGTRLSIL.

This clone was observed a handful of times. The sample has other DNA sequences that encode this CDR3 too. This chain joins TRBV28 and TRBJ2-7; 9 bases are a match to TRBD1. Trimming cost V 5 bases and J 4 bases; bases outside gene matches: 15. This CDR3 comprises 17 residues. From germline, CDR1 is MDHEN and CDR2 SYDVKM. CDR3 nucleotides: TGTGCCAGCAGTCCCCAATTAGGACAGGGGAGGGGTTACGAGCAGTACTTC. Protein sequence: CASSPQLGQGRGYEQYF. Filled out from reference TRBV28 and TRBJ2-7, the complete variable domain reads DVKVTQSSRYLVKRTGEKVFLECVQDMDHENMFWYRQDPGLGLRLIYFSYDVKMKEKGDIPEGYSVSREKKERFSLILESASTNQTSMYLCASSPQLGQGRGYEQYFGPGTRLTVT.

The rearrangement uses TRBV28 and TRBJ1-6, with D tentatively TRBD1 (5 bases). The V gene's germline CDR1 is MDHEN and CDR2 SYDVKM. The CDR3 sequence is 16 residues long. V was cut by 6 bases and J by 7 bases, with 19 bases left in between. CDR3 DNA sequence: TGTGCCAGCAGCCCAGGACACTTCAAACAAAATTCACCCCTCCACTTT. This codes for CASSPGHFKQNSPLHF.

The chain's CDR3 is CASLPSVWTEAFF. CDR3 sequence (DNA): TGTGCCAGCCTACCGTCTGTATGGACTGAAGCTTTCTTT. V is TRBV6-5 and J is TRBJ1-1; D gene unclear. The CDR3 consists of 13 residues. Germline values: CDR1 MNHEY, CDR2 SVGAGI. The V and J ends lost 8 bases and 5 bases respectively, with 15 bases between them.